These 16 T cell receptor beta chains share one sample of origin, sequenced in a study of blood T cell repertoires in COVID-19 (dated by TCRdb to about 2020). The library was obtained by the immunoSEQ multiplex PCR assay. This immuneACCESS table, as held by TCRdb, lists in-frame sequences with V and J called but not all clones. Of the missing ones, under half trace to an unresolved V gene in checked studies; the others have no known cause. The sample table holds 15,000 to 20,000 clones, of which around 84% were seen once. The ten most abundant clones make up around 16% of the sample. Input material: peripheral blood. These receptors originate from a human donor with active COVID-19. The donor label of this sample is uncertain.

CDR3 residues: CASSYDRRSYEQYF. DNA of the CDR3: TGTGCCAGCAGTTACGACAGGAGATCCTACGAGCAGTACTTC. This chain links TRBV6-5 with TRBJ2-7; tentatively, D is TRBD1 (6 bases). CDR3 size: 14 residues. Trimming shortened V by 2 bases and J by 1 base, and 9 bases separated the two germline ends. CDR1 and CDR2 from the germline V gene are MNHEY and SVGAGI.

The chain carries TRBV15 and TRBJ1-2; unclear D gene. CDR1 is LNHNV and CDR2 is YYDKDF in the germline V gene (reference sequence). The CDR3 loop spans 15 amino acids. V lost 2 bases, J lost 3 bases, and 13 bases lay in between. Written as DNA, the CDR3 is TGTGCCACCAGCAGAACCAGGACTGCCGACTATGGCTACACCTTC. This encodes CATSRTRTADYGYTF.

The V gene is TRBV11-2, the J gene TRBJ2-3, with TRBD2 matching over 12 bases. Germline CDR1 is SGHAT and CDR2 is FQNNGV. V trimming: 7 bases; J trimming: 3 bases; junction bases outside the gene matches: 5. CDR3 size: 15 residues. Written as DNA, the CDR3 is TGTGCCAGCACTCTCGGGACTAGCGGGACAGATACGCAGTATTTT. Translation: CASTLGTSGTDTQYF.

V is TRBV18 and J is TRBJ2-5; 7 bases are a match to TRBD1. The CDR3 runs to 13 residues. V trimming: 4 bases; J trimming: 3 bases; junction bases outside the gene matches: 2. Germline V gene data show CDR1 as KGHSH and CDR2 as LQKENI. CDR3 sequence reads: CASSLGQKETQYF. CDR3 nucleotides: TGTGCCAGCTCACTGGGACAGAAAGAGACCCAGTACTTC.

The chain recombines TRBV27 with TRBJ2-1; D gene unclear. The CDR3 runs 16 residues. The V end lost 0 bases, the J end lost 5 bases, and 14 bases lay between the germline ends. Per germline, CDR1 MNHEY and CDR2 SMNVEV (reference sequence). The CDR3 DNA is TGTGCCAGCAGTTTATCATCGTTTCAGAAAAACAATGAGCAGTTCTTC. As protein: CASSLSSFQKNNEQFF.

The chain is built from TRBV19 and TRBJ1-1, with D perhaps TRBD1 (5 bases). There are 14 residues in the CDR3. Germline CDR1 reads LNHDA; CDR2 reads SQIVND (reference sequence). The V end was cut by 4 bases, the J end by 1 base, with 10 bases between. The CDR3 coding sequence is TGTGCCAGTAGTAATCAGGGTTGGAACACTGAAGCTTTCTTT. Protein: CASSNQGWNTEAFF.

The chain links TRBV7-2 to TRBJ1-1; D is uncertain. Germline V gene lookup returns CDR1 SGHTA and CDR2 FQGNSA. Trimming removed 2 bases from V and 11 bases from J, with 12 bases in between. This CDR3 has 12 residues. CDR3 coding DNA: TGTGCCAGCAGCTTAAGAGGGATGGGGGCTTTCTTT. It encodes CASSLRGMGAFF.

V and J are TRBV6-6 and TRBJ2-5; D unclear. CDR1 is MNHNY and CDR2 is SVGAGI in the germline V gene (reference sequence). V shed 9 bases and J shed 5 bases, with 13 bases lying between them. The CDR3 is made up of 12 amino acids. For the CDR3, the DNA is TGTGCCAGTGGAGTGGCCGGGGAGACCCAGTACTTC. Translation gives CASGVAGETQYF.

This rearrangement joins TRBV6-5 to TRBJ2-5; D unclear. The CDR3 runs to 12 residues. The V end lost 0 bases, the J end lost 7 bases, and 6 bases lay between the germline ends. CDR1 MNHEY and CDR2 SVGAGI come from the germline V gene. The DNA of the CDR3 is TGTGCCAGCAGTTACTCGTGGAGGACCCAGTACTTC. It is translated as CASSYSWRTQYF.

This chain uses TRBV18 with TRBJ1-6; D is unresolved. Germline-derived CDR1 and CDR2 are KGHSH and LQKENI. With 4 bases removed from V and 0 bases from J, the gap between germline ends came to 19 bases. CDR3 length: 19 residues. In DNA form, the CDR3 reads TGTGCCAGCTCACTTACAAGGCGGACTCCGAGCTCCTATAATTCACCCCTCCACTTT. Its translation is CASSLTRRTPSSYNSPLHF.

CDR3 nucleotides: TGTGCCAGCTCACCGCTGGGGAGGAACACTGAAGCTTTCTTT. Protein sequence: CASSPLGRNTEAFF. This chain connects TRBV18 to TRBJ1-1; D gene uncertain. Germline V lookup: CDR1 KGHSH, CDR2 LQKENI. With 3 bases removed from V and 1 base from J, the gap between germline ends came to 9 bases. CDR3 length: 14 amino acids.

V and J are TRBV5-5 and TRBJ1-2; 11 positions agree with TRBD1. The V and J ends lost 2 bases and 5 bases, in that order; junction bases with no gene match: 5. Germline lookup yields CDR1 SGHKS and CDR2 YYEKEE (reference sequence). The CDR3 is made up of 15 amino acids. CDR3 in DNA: TGTGCCAGCAGCTTCCGGGACAGGGGGACATATGGCTACACCTTC. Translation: CASSFRDRGTYGYTF.

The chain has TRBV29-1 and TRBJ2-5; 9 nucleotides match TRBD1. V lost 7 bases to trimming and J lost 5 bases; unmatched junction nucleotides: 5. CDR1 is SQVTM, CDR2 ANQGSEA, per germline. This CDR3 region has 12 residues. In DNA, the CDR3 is TGCAGCGCGACAGGGGGGACTGAGACCCAGTACTTC. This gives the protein CSATGGTETQYF.

CDR3 amino acids: CASSQVDRVDTEAFF. DNA of the CDR3: TGCGCCAGCAGCCAAGTTGACAGGGTAGATACTGAAGCTTTCTTT. The V and J genes are TRBV4-1 and TRBJ1-1; 7 nucleotides agree with TRBD1. Germline V gene data show CDR1 as MGHRA and CDR2 as YSYEKL. CDR3 length: 15 amino acids. V lost 1 base, J lost 5 bases, and 7 bases stayed unmatched.

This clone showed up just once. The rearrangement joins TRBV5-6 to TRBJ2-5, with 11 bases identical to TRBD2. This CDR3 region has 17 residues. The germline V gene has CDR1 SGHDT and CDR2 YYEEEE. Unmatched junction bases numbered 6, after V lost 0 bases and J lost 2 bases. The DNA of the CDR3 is TGTGCCAGCAGCTTGGAACTAGCGGGGGAGATACAAGAGACCCAGTACTTC. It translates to CASSLELAGEIQETQYF.

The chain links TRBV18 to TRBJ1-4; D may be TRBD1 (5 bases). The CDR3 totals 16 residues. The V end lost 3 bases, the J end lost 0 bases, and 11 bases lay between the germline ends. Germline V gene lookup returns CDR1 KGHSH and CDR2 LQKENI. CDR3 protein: CASSPGWGATNEKLFF. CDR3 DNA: TGTGCCAGCTCACCGGGATGGGGCGCAACTAATGAAAAACTGTTTTTT.